This T cell receptor (beta chain) was obtained from a study of shared clonotypes between healthy human individuals. Findings and caveats of the study: Sequencing depth was expected to influence donor clonotype sharing.

This clone was picked up a small number of times. Its specificity is not known. The length of the CDR3 is 14 residues. CDR1 and CDR2 (germline): LNHDA, SQIVND (reference sequence). The ends were cut back, 5 bases at V and 0 bases at J, with 8 bases in the middle. The data were produced by immunoSEQ multiplex PCR, yet TCRdb's version contains in-frame clones alone and is incomplete. The table includes a few hundred thousand clones, about 74% detected once. Material: PBMCs. The receptor was isolated from a woman in her thirties or forties in good health. Some clones in this sample may be carry-over from other donors' samples. This chain joins TRBV19 and TRBJ1-3; D is ambiguous. The CDR3: CASSPSTSGNTIYF. The CDR3 DNA follows: TGTGCCAGTAGTCCTAGTACCTCTGGAAACACCATATATTTT.